This T cell receptor beta chain was observed in a study of blood T cell repertoires in COVID-19. This clone was detected a few times. The protocol was immunoSEQ multiplex PCR, while the TCRdb copy is restricted to in-frame clones and leaves out a portion. This sample has roughly 250,000 clones, with 83% found just once. Germline V lookup: CDR1 SGHNT, CDR2 YENEEA. The CDR3 sequence is 13 residues long. V was shortened by 3 bases and J by 0 bases, with 5 bases between the two germline ends. What was sequenced was peripheral blood. This TCR was recovered from a human donor in a cohort sampled during active COVID-19. The rearrangement joins TRBV11-3 to TRBJ1-1; D gene unclear. Written as DNA, the CDR3 is TGTGCCAGCAGCTTCCAAATGAACACTGAAGCTTTCTTT. Encoded protein: CASSFQMNTEAFF.